Listed here are 25 T cell receptor beta chains from one sample, sequenced in a study of early T cells in non-severe SARS-CoV-2 infection. TCRdb independently ran MiXCR on the 5' RACE reads; one entry per CDR3 protein. The sample includes almost 65,000 distinct CDR3 sequences, 4% to 5.5% seen only once; the top ten take 4.9%. The sequenced sample consisted of whole blood. The receptor source for this set is an adult who was a healthcare worker with PCR-confirmed SARS-CoV-2 infection or an uninfected control (not recorded which).

This clonotype was observed a handful of times. The CDR3 here is CASSLRRTEGYTF. The CDR3 DNA reads as TGTGCCAGCAGCTTGAGAAGGACAGAAGGCTACACCTTC. V and J are TRBV7-2 and TRBJ1-2, with D possibly TRBD1 on 6 matching bases. The V gene lost 3 bases and the J gene lost 8 bases, with 13 bases spanning the gap. The CDR3 is 13 amino acids. CDR1 SGHTA and CDR2 FQGNSA come from the germline V gene.

This clonotype occurred a few times. Here the CDR3 reads CASRRQGNTEAFF. CDR3 in DNA: TGTGCCAGCAGGCGCCAGGGGAACACTGAAGCTTTCTTT. This chain uses TRBV7-3 with TRBJ1-1; perhaps TRBD1 as D (5 bases). Trimming shortened V by 6 bases and J by 1 base, and 9 bases separated the two germline ends. The CDR3 totals 13 residues. CDR1 is SGHTA and CDR2 is FQGTGA in the germline V gene.

This clonotype came up many times. The V and J genes are TRBV15 and TRBJ1-5; D is unresolved. Trimming removed 2 bases from V and 6 bases from J, with 5 bases in between. From germline, CDR1 is LNHNV and CDR2 YYDKDF (reference sequence). The CDR3 is 12 amino acids. The chain's CDR3 is CATSRNLQPQHF. The CDR3 coding sequence is TGTGCCACCAGCAGAAACCTTCAGCCCCAGCATTTT.

Many counts were recorded for this clonotype. The J gene is TRBJ2-5, the V gene TRBV5-1; TRBD1 matches at 9 bases. Germline CDR1 is SGHRS and CDR2 is YFSETQ. The trim removed 6 bases at V and 2 bases at J, leaving 2 bases unmatched. This CDR3 is built from 13 residues. The CDR3 spells CASTGTGQETQYF. Here the CDR3 DNA reads TGCGCCAGCACCGGGACAGGGCAAGAGACCCAGTACTTC.

This clonotype has ten or more counts. V and J are TRBV7-2 and TRBJ2-7, with 15 bases matching TRBD2. V lost 4 bases to trimming and J lost 6 bases; unmatched junction nucleotides: 13. Germline CDR1 is SGHTA and CDR2 is FQGNSA. CDR3 size: 18 residues. CDR3 DNA sequence: TGTGCCAGCAGCTGGGGACTAGCGGGAGGATTCGGAGTAGGCGAGCAGTACTTC. Encoded protein: CASSWGLAGGFGVGEQYF.

The table lists this clonotype with many counts. The V gene is TRBV24-1, the J gene TRBJ2-1; 8 bases line up with TRBD2. CDR1 is KGHDR, CDR2 SFDVKD, per germline. This CDR3 comprises 16 residues. The junction had 5 bases not matched to a gene; V was cut back by 3 bases and J by 2 bases. CDR3 sequence reads: CATSDPSGGTYNEQFF. In DNA form, the CDR3 reads TGTGCCACCAGTGATCCAAGCGGGGGAACCTACAATGAGCAGTTCTTC.

Many counts were recorded for this clonotype. V and J are TRBV7-2 and TRBJ2-3; 9 bases match TRBD2. The V gene's germline CDR1 is SGHTA and CDR2 FQGNSA. There are 13 residues in the CDR3. V shed 3 bases, J shed 6 bases, and the junction held 1 base outside the gene matches. In nucleotides, the CDR3 is TGTGCCAGCAGCTTTAGCGGGAGCGATACGCAGTATTTT. It is translated as CASSFSGSDTQYF. Combining the CDR3 with reference TRBV7-2 and TRBJ2-3 gives the whole variable domain GAGVSQSPSNKVTEKGKDVELRCDPISGHTALYWYRQSLGQGLEFLIYFQGNSAPDKSGLPSDRFSAERTGGSVSTLTIQRTQQEDSAVYLCASSFSGSDTQYFGPGTRLTVL.

This clonotype was counted ten times or more. The J gene is TRBJ1-3, the V gene TRBV10-3; no firm D call. The CDR3 is 14 amino acids. V lost 4 bases to trimming and J lost 0 bases, with 7 bases between them. Germline V gene sequence: CDR1 ENHRY, CDR2 SYGVKD. The CDR3 spells CAISAYSSGNTIYF. The CDR3 DNA reads TGTGCCATCAGTGCCTACAGCTCTGGAAACACCATATATTTT.

This clonotype was observed at least ten times. The chain combines TRBV20-1 with TRBJ1-1; no clear D gene. Between the trimmed V and J ends, which lost 2 bases and 3 bases, there was a span of 13 bases. CDR3 length equals 14 residues. Germline assignment: CDR1 DFQATT and CDR2 SNEGSKA (reference sequence). This chain's CDR3 is CSARPRMRDTEAFF. The CDR3 nucleotides read TGCAGTGCTAGACCCAGGATGAGGGACACTGAAGCTTTCTTT.

There are many counts of this clonotype. The chain links TRBV19 to TRBJ2-1; D gene ambiguous. V lost 3 bases and J 3 bases, leaving 15 bases between the germline ends. The CDR3 spans 16 residues. The V gene's germline CDR1 is LNHDA and CDR2 SQIVND (reference sequence). CDR3 in amino acids: CASSIWARGFYNEQFF. CDR3 nucleotide sequence: TGTGCCAGTAGTATTTGGGCTAGAGGTTTCTACAATGAGCAGTTCTTC.

A few counts support this clonotype. The V gene is TRBV7-9, the J gene TRBJ1-4; TRBD1 is a possible D gene (5 bases). CDR1 and CDR2 (germline): SEHNR, FQNEAQ (reference sequence). V was clipped by 8 bases and J by 0 bases, with 10 bases between them. This CDR3 is 14 amino acids long. The CDR3 protein is CASGDSATNEKLFF. CDR3 coding DNA: TGTGCCAGCGGAGACAGCGCAACTAATGAAAAACTGTTTTTT.

The table lists this clonotype with many counts. This chain connects TRBV2 to TRBJ2-3; 10 bases agree with TRBD2. The trim removed 7 bases at V and 4 bases at J, leaving 5 bases unmatched. CDR3 length: 14 amino acids. Germline-derived CDR1 and CDR2 are SNHLY and FYNNEI. CDR3 sequence reads: CASNLAGVADTQYF. The CDR3, as DNA: TGTGCCAGCAACCTAGCGGGGGTTGCAGATACGCAGTATTTT.

The table lists this clonotype with many counts. The chain has TRBV19 and TRBJ1-2, with a tentative D call TRBD1 (5 bases). V dropped 4 bases and J dropped 2 bases, with 8 bases sitting between them. CDR1 and CDR2 (germline): LNHDA, SQIVND (reference sequence). This CDR3 spans 13 amino acids. DNA of the CDR3: TGTGCCAGTAGTAGAGAGGGGAACTATGGCTACACCTTC. It translates to CASSREGNYGYTF.

This clonotype was seen ten or more times. The genes are TRBV10-3 and TRBJ2-3; 10 bases line up with TRBD2. This CDR3 has 17 residues. With V trimmed by 7 bases and J by 1 base, 11 bases remained unmatched. Germline values: CDR1 ENHRY, CDR2 SYGVKD. CDR3 residues: CAITPRRLAGGTDTQYF. The CDR3 nucleotides are TGTGCCATCACTCCCCGGCGGCTAGCGGGAGGCACAGATACGCAGTATTTT.

This clonotype has only a few counts. The V call is TRBV4-3, the J call TRBJ2-3; D is unclear. CDR3 length: 14 amino acids. The V gene's germline CDR1 is LGHNA and CDR2 YSLEER. V shed 8 bases and J shed 3 bases, with 15 bases lying between them. The CDR3 DNA follows: TGCGCCAGCGGAACCTATATCGGAACAGATACGCAGTATTTT. Encoded protein: CASGTYIGTDTQYF.

The chain combines TRBV19 with TRBJ2-3, with D perhaps TRBD1 or TRBD2 (5 bases each). This CDR3 comprises 15 residues. V lost 3 bases, J lost 3 bases, and 13 bases lay in between. Germline V gene sequence: CDR1 LNHDA, CDR2 SQIVND (reference sequence). The DNA for the CDR3 is TGTGCCAGTAGTATCGGGGCAGTCCCGACAGATACGCAGTATTTT. Its translation: CASSIGAVPTDTQYF.

With regard to this clonotype: A read error may explain this, as a much larger clone is one base away. The chain joins TRBV24-1 to TRBJ2-3, with 10 bases identical to TRBD2. The CDR3 is 15 amino acids. Germline-derived CDR1 and CDR2 are KGHDR and SFDVKD. V gave up 9 bases and J gave up 2 bases; unmatched junction bases: 7. CDR3 residues: CATSTSGVNTDTQYF. CDR3 coding DNA: TGTGCCACCTCTACTAGCGGGGTTAACACAGATACGCAGTATTTT.

The sample holds a few counts of this clonotype. The chain carries TRBV28 and TRBJ2-7; D is unresolved. This CDR3 has 14 amino acids. Trimming took 2 bases from V and 3 from J, leaving 11 bases between them. Germline lookup yields CDR1 MDHEN and CDR2 SYDVKM. The DNA for the CDR3 is TGTGCCAGCAGTTTAATACACCGGAACTACGAGCAGTACTTC. Protein: CASSLIHRNYEQYF. The whole variable domain, remainder taken from reference TRBV28 and TRBJ2-7, is DVKVTQSSRYLVKRTGEKVFLECVQDMDHENMFWYRQDPGLGLRLIYFSYDVKMKEKGDIPEGYSVSREKKERFSLILESASTNQTSMYLCASSLIHRNYEQYFGPGTRLTVT.

This clonotype was detected ten times or more. This chain connects TRBV10-3 to TRBJ2-7; D assignment may be TRBD1 or TRBD2 (5 bases each). The V and J ends lost 3 bases and 2 bases respectively, with 14 bases between them. The germline gives CDR1 ENHRY, CDR2 SYGVKD. The CDR3 length is 15 residues. The CDR3 here is CAISEGDGGTYEQYF. The CDR3, as DNA: TGTGCCATCAGTGAAGGGGACGGTGGTACCTACGAGCAGTACTTC.

This clonotype has a count of ten or more. The V gene is TRBV20-1, the J gene TRBJ2-7, with D maybe TRBD1 (5 bases). V shed 4 bases and J shed 0 bases, with 7 bases lying between them. This CDR3 region has 12 residues. Germline values: CDR1 DFQATT, CDR2 SNEGSKA (reference sequence). The CDR3 protein is CSANRNSYEQYF. The CDR3 coding sequence is TGCAGTGCTAACAGGAACTCCTACGAGCAGTACTTC.

To note about this clonotype: The junction does not match germline at one end; this may be a read error. The gene calls are TRBV6-6 and TRBJ2-7; no clear D. Germline CDR1 reads MNHNY; CDR2 reads SVGAGI (reference sequence). This CDR3 has 12 residues. CDR3 nucleotide sequence: TGTGCCAGCAGTCACTCACACTACGAGCAGTACTTC. The encoded protein is CASSHSHYEQYF.

This clonotype came up many times. The rearrangement uses TRBV6-4 and TRBJ2-1; perhaps D is TRBD1 or TRBD2 (6 bases each). Trimming cost V 2 bases and J 12 bases, with 14 bases left between them. This CDR3 contains 13 residues. CDR1 and CDR2 (germline): MRHNA, SNTAGT. CDR3 DNA sequence: TGTGCCAGCAGTGACCAGGACGGGGGCAGGCAGTTCTTC. This codes for CASSDQDGGRQFF.

The chain carries TRBV2 and TRBJ2-3; D unclear. The germline V and J ends were trimmed by 2 bases and 4 bases, with 10 bases remaining between them. The germline V gene encodes CDR1 SNHLY and CDR2 FYNNEI. This CDR3 comprises 14 residues. The CDR3 sequence is CASSESGPPDTQYF. In DNA form, the CDR3 reads TGTGCCAGCAGTGAAAGTGGTCCCCCAGATACGCAGTATTTT. The full variable domain, rest sourced from reference TRBV2 and TRBJ2-3, is EPEVTQTPSHQVTQMGQEVILRCVPISNHLYFYWYRQILGQKVEFLVSFYNNEISEKSEIFDDQFSVERPDGSNFTLKIRSTKLEDSAMYFCASSESGPPDTQYFGPGTRLTVL.

This clonotype was seen ten or more times. The V and J genes are TRBV3-1 and TRBJ2-5, with D uncertain. The CDR3 runs 13 residues. Trimming stripped 3 bases from V and 8 bases from J, with 13 bases between. Germline assignment: CDR1 LGHDT and CDR2 YNNKEL (reference sequence). CDR3 nucleotide sequence: TGTGCCAGCAGCCAGGACGGCGGTGGAACCCAGTACTTC. Translating gives CASSQDGGGTQYF.

This clonotype was detected many times. V usage is TRBV12-3 or TRBV12-4 and J usage is TRBJ1-2, with no clear D. This CDR3 has 15 residues. V lost 6 bases, J lost 6 bases, and 20 bases lay in between. The CDR3 is CASSSGGAGTNGYTF. The CDR3 bases are TGTGCCAGCAGCAGCGGAGGCGCGGGTACTAATGGCTACACCTTC.